This T cell receptor (beta chain) was observed in a study of blood T cell repertoires in COVID-19. Assay used: immunoSEQ multiplex PCR; TCRdb lists only in-frame clones, some missing. Of roughly 180,000 clones listed, 75% to 85% are singletons. The sequencing input was peripheral blood. The receptor's source is a woman aged 40-49 years with COVID-19, enrolled during active disease.

The CDR3 loop is CASSFGSAYEQYF. Here the CDR3 DNA reads TGTGCCAGCAGCTTCGGGAGTGCGTACGAGCAGTACTTC. The V gene is TRBV5-4, the J gene TRBJ2-7; TRBD2 is a possible D gene (6 bases). CDR1 is SGHNT and CDR2 is YYREEE in the germline V gene (reference sequence). V lost 2 bases, J lost 4 bases, and 10 bases lay in between. The CDR3 extends over 13 amino acids.